This T cell receptor beta chain derives from a study of blood T cell repertoires in COVID-19. This table comes from immunoSEQ multiplex PCR, and its TCRdb copy is limited to in-frame clones, with some not included. The table records more than 300,000 clones, 80% to 90% of them present only once. This CDR3 spans 15 amino acids. From germline, CDR1 is SGHDT and CDR2 YYEEEE. The junction had 12 bases not matched to a gene; V was cut back by 4 bases and J by 8 bases. The age range of participants was about 18 to 95 years, with residence in some 25 US areas. Cohort 3 donors were reported recovered after two negative PCRs, clearance, or symptom resolution.

The chain couples TRBV5-6 to TRBJ1-2; 9 bases are shared with TRBD1. Sequences were obtained from PBMCs or T cells enriched from blood (not recorded which). This clonotype was sampled from a woman under 30 who had recovered from COVID-19. CDR3 residues: CASSPEDRGWGGYTF. CDR3 coding DNA: TGTGCCAGCAGCCCTGAGGACAGGGGATGGGGAGGCTACACCTTC.